The following is a T cell receptor (beta chain) sequence with its context. Methods used by the authors: Nucleated cell number was recorded as an estimate derived from reference gene primer amplification. Only in-frame clones appear in the TCRdb table, and some are missing; sequencing was by immunoSEQ multiplex PCR. The V and J calls and the clone size are those of that table, but D and trimming were determined from the DNA. This table holds just over 300,000 clones, 90% found once. The V and J ends lost 2 bases and 6 bases respectively, with 7 bases between them. This CDR3 is built from 13 residues. The V gene's germline CDR1 is MDHEN and CDR2 SYDVKM. The age range of participants was roughly 18 to 90 years, with residence in about 25 US areas. These data belong to a study of blood T cell repertoires in COVID-19. On the study more broadly: The United States, Italy and Spain were the sources of the acute and convalescent COVID-19 samples. In each case, the material was cDNA or gDNA derived from T cells, B-cell-depleted T cells, or PBMCs.

The clonotype originates from a woman between 18 and 30 years old with acute COVID-19. Specimen: PBMCs or T cells enriched from blood (not recorded which). The chain combines TRBV28 with TRBJ2-2, with D perhaps TRBD1 (6 bases). In nucleotides, the CDR3 is TGTGCCAGCAGTTTAGCAGGGGCCGGGGAGCTGTTTTTT. It encodes CASSLAGAGELFF.